This T cell receptor (beta chain) was sequenced for a study of cytomegalovirus exposure and HLA in healthy donors. Use of 60 Vbeta and 13 Jbeta primers characterized the PCR. Libraries were prepared by immunoSEQ multiplex PCR; TCRdb keeps only in-frame clonotypes and omits some of them. The table for this sample gives roughly 45,000 clones. Study results and caveats: In a later analysis, across HLA loci, associated TCR counts were highest for DRB1, lowest for HLA-C. Later work found most CMV-associated TCR beta chains apparently HLA-restricted. In a later analysis, TCR beta V- and J-gene trimming was associated with a missense DCLRE1C variant. A few V segments could not be told apart, such as TRBV6-2 and TRBV6-3, and were left out.

The V gene's germline CDR1 is LNHDA and CDR2 SQIVND (reference sequence). The CDR3 has 13 amino acids. Regarding this clone: Antigen unknown.

The chain employs TRBV19 and TRBJ1-5; D not resolved. This TCR derives from a woman aged 25 to 39 in good health and CMV-seronegative. Sequenced input: PBMCs. CDR3 sequence reads: CASDRDSNQPQHF. The CDR3 nucleotides are TGTGCTTCCGACCGGGATAGCAATCAGCCCCAGCATTTT. Full variable domain (rest looked up from reference TRBV19 and TRBJ1-5): DGGITQSPKYLFRKEGQNVTLSCEQNLNHDAMYWYRQDPGQGLRLIYYSQIVNDFQKGDIAEGYSVSREKKESFPLTVTSAQKNPTAFYLCASDRDSNQPQHFGDGTRLSIL.